The T cell receptor beta chain under discussion was sequenced for a study of T cell responses to AZD1222 COVID-19 vaccine. The CDR3 spans 15 residues. J gave up 4 bases and V 3 bases, and 8 bases lay outside the gene matches. Germline CDR1 and CDR2: LNHDA and SQIVND (reference sequence). Whole-study findings and limits: With dominance at 160-218 and 743-854, vaccine-associated CD4 TCRs spanned spike. Repertoire sampling occurred only after the peak T cell response. Donors were chiefly white British, with a greater number of females, and clonal diversity was perhaps underestimated. Close to half of spike-specific TCRs reportedly recognize unmutated variant regions.

Sequenced by immunoSEQ multiplex PCR; TCRdb stores in-frame clones only, minus some. This sample has 130,000 to 150,000 clones, with less than 95% found just once. This clone was detected a few times. What it binds is unknown. The chain is built from TRBV19 and TRBJ1-1, with TRBD1 identical over 7 bases. The source is an adult in good health. Sequenced material: peripheral blood, taken on day 0 of AZD1222 vaccination. The CDR3 reads CASSIQGGRGTEAFF. The CDR3 region has the DNA TGTGCCAGTAGTATTCAGGGGGGAAGGGGCACTGAAGCTTTCTTT.